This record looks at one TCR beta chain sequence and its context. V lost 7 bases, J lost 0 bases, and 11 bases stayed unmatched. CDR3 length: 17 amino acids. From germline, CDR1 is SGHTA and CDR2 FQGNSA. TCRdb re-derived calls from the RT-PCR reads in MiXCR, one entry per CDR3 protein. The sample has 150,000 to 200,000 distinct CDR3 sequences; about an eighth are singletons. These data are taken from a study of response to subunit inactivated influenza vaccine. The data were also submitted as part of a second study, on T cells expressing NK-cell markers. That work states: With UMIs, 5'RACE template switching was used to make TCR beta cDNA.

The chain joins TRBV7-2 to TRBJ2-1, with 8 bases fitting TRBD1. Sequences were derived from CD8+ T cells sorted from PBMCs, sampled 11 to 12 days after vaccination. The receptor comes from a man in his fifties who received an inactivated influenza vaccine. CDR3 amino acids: CASTLDRGRISYNEQFF. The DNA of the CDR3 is TGTGCCAGCACCCTAGACAGGGGAAGGATCTCCTACAATGAGCAGTTCTTC.